Sequencing of this T cell receptor (beta chain) was carried out in a study of cytomegalovirus exposure and HLA in healthy donors. General study findings and limits: Diagnosis of cytomegalovirus status made by the classifier reportedly showed high specificity and sensitivity. The study found most TCR sequences rare, yet found some public TCRs in many donors.

Regarding donors, all were healthy bone marrow donors. With respect to this clone: Its antigen is unidentified.

Germline V CDR1 and CDR2: SGHAT, FQNNGV. The V end lost 3 bases, the J end lost 2 bases, and 9 bases lay between the germline ends. The CDR3 consists of 14 residues. PCR employed 60 Vbeta and 13 Jbeta primers. Libraries were prepared by immunoSEQ multiplex PCR; TCRdb keeps only in-frame clonotypes and omits some of them. Of 110,000 to 150,000 clones listed, around 80% are singletons. This rearrangement joins TRBV11-2 to TRBJ2-3; the D is unclear. The source of this sequence is a woman aged 60-70 years in good health and CMV-seropositive. The sequencing input was PBMCs. CDR3 sequence: CASSLTPVTDTQYF. In nucleotides, the CDR3 is TGTGCCAGCAGCTTGACTCCCGTCACAGATACGCAGTATTTT. Using reference TRBV11-2 and TRBJ2-3 for the parts outside the CDR3, the full variable domain is EAGVAQSPRYKIIEKRQSVAFWCNPISGHATLYWYQQILGQGPKLLIQFQNNGVVDDSQLPKDRFSAERLKGVDSTLKIQPAKLEDSAVYLCASSLTPVTDTQYFGPGTRLTVL.